This T cell receptor (beta chain) was captured by sequencing in a study of regulatory T cells in long-lasting Graves disease. Time point noted: newly diagnosed GD, antithyroid drugs for less than 3 months. Making the TCR library involved RNA that had been extracted from PBMCs. Doctors identified Graves' disease using the American Thyroid Association guidelines. Construction of the TCR beta libraries employed iRepertoire HTBI primers in conjunction with Arm-PCR of CDR3 regions. Each CDR3 protein gets one entry after TCRdb re-called the multiplex PCR reads with MiXCR. The sample yields roughly 530,000 distinct CDR3 sequences, around 16% seen once. V trimming: 6 bases; J trimming: 10 bases; junction bases outside the gene matches: 12. Germline V gene data show CDR1 as SQVTM and CDR2 as ANQGSEA. The CDR3 spans 14 residues. These data were also reused for a study on T cells in Graves' hyperthyroidism and ophthalmopathy. From that report: The primer set for the first-round RT-PCR of the TCR CDR3 was HTBI.

This clonotype was sampled from a woman aged 35-65 years with Graves disease. The J gene is TRBJ2-2, the V gene TRBV29-1, with 9 bases matching TRBD2. The sequencing here drew on peripheral blood mononuclear cells (PBMCs), taken at new diagnosis, from a patient treated with antithyroid drugs. CDR3 nucleotide sequence: TGCAGCGTAGATAGTAGGGCGGGGGGGCAGGAGCTGTTTTTT. This codes for CSVDSRAGGQELFF.